This passage covers 18 T cell receptor beta chains from one sample sequenced in a study of blood T cell repertoires in COVID-19. Repertoires were generated with immunoSEQ multiplex PCR, while TCRdb's copy carries only in-frame clones and drops some. The sample shows about 200,000 clones, approximately 90% of them seen only once. Sequences were obtained from PBMCs or T cells enriched from blood (not recorded which). These receptor sequences come from a young man who had recovered from COVID-19.

V gene TRBV25-1 combines with J gene TRBJ2-1; 12 bases line up with TRBD2. The trim removed 2 bases at V and 5 bases at J, leaving 7 bases unmatched. The germline gives CDR1 MGHDK, CDR2 SYGVNS. This CDR3 region has 17 residues. Here the CDR3 reads CASSEPRLAGVNNEQFF. In DNA form, the CDR3 reads TGTGCCAGCAGTGAACCCCGACTAGCGGGAGTGAACAATGAGCAGTTCTTC.

This chain joins TRBV30 and TRBJ1-2; 9 nucleotides agree with TRBD1. The V and J ends lost 4 bases and 8 bases, in that order; junction bases with no gene match: 17. The CDR3 covers 16 residues. Germline V CDR1 and CDR2: GTSNPN, SVGIG (reference sequence). CDR3 DNA sequence: TGTGCCTGGACTACCGGGACAGGGAGGAATGCGCGGGGCTACACCTTC. Translated: CAWTTGTGRNARGYTF.

The rearrangement joins TRBV7-6 to TRBJ2-7; 12 nucleotides agree with TRBD2. The CDR3 has 15 residues. Germline lookup yields CDR1 SGHVS and CDR2 FNYEAQ. V lost 5 bases, J lost 3 bases, and 5 bases stayed unmatched. CDR3 protein: CASSPRLAGDYEQYF. In nucleotides, the CDR3 is TGTGCCAGCAGCCCGCGACTAGCGGGAGACTACGAGCAGTACTTC.

The chain carries TRBV5-1 and TRBJ1-1; TRBD1 matches 10 bases. The CDR3 is 17 amino acids. V was pared by 2 bases and J by 1 base, with 8 bases of the junction left unmatched. Germline loops: CDR1 SGHRS, CDR2 YFSETQ. CDR3 amino acids: CASSFGDRGAPNTEAFF. The CDR3 DNA is TGCGCCAGCAGCTTCGGGGACAGGGGAGCCCCGAACACTGAAGCTTTCTTT.

This clone was seen a single time. V is TRBV18 and J is TRBJ1-2, with 8 bases fitting TRBD1. The CDR3 sequence is 15 residues long. Trimming cost V 4 bases and J 4 bases; bases outside gene matches: 8. Germline values: CDR1 KGHSH, CDR2 LQKENI. The chain's CDR3 is CASSLSTGAGYGYTF. CDR3 DNA: TGTGCCAGCTCACTATCGACAGGGGCCGGCTATGGCTACACCTTC.

The rearrangement links TRBV6-5 to TRBJ2-5, with TRBD1 matching over 8 bases. CDR1 and CDR2 (germline): MNHEY, SVGAGI. The junction had 6 bases not matched to a gene; V was cut back by 6 bases and J by 3 bases. This CDR3 is 14 amino acids long. The CDR3 DNA follows: TGTGCCAGCAGCTCGACAGGGGATGAAGAGACCCAGTACTTC. Encoded protein: CASSSTGDEETQYF.

This clone was observed a single time. The V gene is TRBV5-3, the J gene TRBJ1-2; unclear D gene. TRBV5-3 is given ORF status, its function remaining uncertain. Trimming took 4 bases from V and 13 from J, leaving 11 bases between them. The CDR3 is 10 residues long. The CDR3 sequence is CARSSSFFTF. The CDR3 DNA is TGTGCCAGAAGCAGTAGCTTTTTCACCTTC.

The chain links TRBV6-4 to TRBJ2-7; no definite D call. The germline V gene encodes CDR1 MRHNA and CDR2 SNTAGT. With 3 bases removed from V and 2 bases from J, the gap between germline ends came to 11 bases. CDR3 length equals 14 residues. The CDR3 DNA is TGTGCCAGCAGTGAAGGCGGCCCACCCTACGAGCAGTACTTC. Amino acids: CASSEGGPPYEQYF.

This rearrangement joins TRBV11-2 to TRBJ2-2, with TRBD2 matching over 9 bases. V shed 2 bases, J shed 7 bases, and the junction held 8 bases outside the gene matches. The germline CDR1 and CDR2 sequences are SGHAT and FQNNGV. The CDR3 runs to 16 residues. CDR3 sequence reads: CASSLLGTSSGGELFF. The CDR3 DNA is TGTGCCAGCAGCTTATTAGGGACTAGCTCGGGCGGGGAGCTGTTTTTT.

The genes are TRBV7-2 and TRBJ2-5; 13 nucleotides match TRBD2. Germline V gene data show CDR1 as SGHTA and CDR2 as FQGNSA. V was pared by 4 bases and J by 9 bases, with 14 bases of the junction left unmatched. CDR3 length equals 17 residues. CDR3 sequence (DNA): TGTGCCAGCAGCTCCGCAGGACTAGCGGGGGCCGGGAAGGCCCAGTACTTC. As protein: CASSSAGLAGAGKAQYF.

The chain uses TRBV7-6 and TRBJ2-2; a possible D gene is TRBD1 (7 bases). V was trimmed by 4 bases and J by 4 bases, leaving 10 bases between them. Germline V CDR1 and CDR2: SGHVS, FNYEAQ. The CDR3 is 14 amino acids. The CDR3 loop reads CASSSQGGTGELFF. The CDR3 bases are TGTGCCAGCAGCTCCCAGGGGGGCACCGGGGAGCTGTTTTTT.

The chain employs TRBV2 and TRBJ1-3; D ambiguous. V was shortened by 0 bases and J by 0 bases, with 6 bases between the two germline ends. The CDR3 totals 15 residues. Per germline, CDR1 SNHLY and CDR2 FYNNEI. Here the CDR3 reads CASSEARSSGNTIYF. The CDR3 DNA follows: TGTGCCAGCAGTGAAGCGAGGAGCTCTGGAAACACCATATATTTT.

The chain recombines TRBV29-1 with TRBJ1-1; D is undetermined. This CDR3 has 12 residues. V gave up 4 bases and J gave up 5 bases, with 11 bases separating them. Germline CDR1 SQVTM, CDR2 ANQGSEA. CDR3 protein: CSVVTVATEAFF. The CDR3 DNA follows: TGCAGCGTTGTAACTGTAGCGACTGAAGCTTTCTTT. Drawing the rest from reference TRBV29-1 and TRBJ1-1, the complete variable domain is SAVISQKPSRDICQRGTSLTIQCQVDSQVTMMFWYRQQPGQSLTLIATANQGSEATYESGFVIDKFPISRPNLTFSTLTVSNMSPEDSSIYLCSVVTVATEAFFGQGTRLTVV.

J is TRBJ1-3 and V is TRBV29-1; tentatively, D is TRBD1 (5 bases). The germline V gene encodes CDR1 SQVTM and CDR2 ANQGSEA. V gave up 7 bases and J gave up 0 bases, with 16 bases separating them. The CDR3 extends over 15 amino acids. CDR3 coding DNA: TGCAGCGCGATCAGGGTAGGAAGCTCTGGAAACACCATATATTTT. Protein product: CSAIRVGSSGNTIYF.

The CDR3 nucleotides read TGTGCCAGCAGCTACTCCCCGGGCTCTGGAAACACCATATATTTT. This sequence encodes CASSYSPGSGNTIYF. The gene calls are TRBV27 and TRBJ1-3; D unclear. The CDR3 totals 15 residues. Germline V gene data show CDR1 as MNHEY and CDR2 as SMNVEV (reference sequence). V was clipped by 6 bases and J by 0 bases, with 12 bases between them.

The chain has TRBV6-1 and TRBJ2-7; a possible D gene is TRBD1 (6 bases). Germline lookup yields CDR1 MNHNS and CDR2 SASEGT. Between the trimmed V and J ends, which lost 1 base and 3 bases, there was a span of 10 bases. CDR3 length: 14 amino acids. The CDR3, as DNA: TGTGCCAGCAGTGAAGGAGGCAGGGGCTACGAGCAGTACTTC. Protein product: CASSEGGRGYEQYF.

This clone was picked up one time. The chain combines TRBV19 with TRBJ1-1, with D unclear. The CDR3 is 11 amino acids. Germline V gives CDR1 LNHDA, CDR2 SQIVND (reference sequence). V was shortened by 8 bases and J by 8 bases, with 12 bases between the two germline ends. The CDR3 loop reads CASHNRGEAFF. CDR3 nucleotides: TGTGCCAGTCATAATCGAGGGGAAGCTTTCTTT. The full variable domain, completed using reference TRBV19 and TRBJ1-1, is DGGITQSPKYLFRKEGQNVTLSCEQNLNHDAMYWYRQDPGQGLRLIYYSQIVNDFQKGDIAEGYSVSREKKESFPLTVTSAQKNPTAFYLCASHNRGEAFFGQGTRLTVV.

This chain uses TRBV11-3 with TRBJ2-5, with 10 bases identical to TRBD1. V lost 6 bases, J lost 5 bases, and 12 bases stayed unmatched. Germline-derived CDR1 and CDR2 are SGHNT and YENEEA. The CDR3 runs to 16 residues. CDR3 loop: CASSPGQGDFSETQYF. The CDR3 nucleotides read TGTGCCAGCAGTCCCGGACAGGGGGATTTCTCGGAGACCCAGTACTTC.